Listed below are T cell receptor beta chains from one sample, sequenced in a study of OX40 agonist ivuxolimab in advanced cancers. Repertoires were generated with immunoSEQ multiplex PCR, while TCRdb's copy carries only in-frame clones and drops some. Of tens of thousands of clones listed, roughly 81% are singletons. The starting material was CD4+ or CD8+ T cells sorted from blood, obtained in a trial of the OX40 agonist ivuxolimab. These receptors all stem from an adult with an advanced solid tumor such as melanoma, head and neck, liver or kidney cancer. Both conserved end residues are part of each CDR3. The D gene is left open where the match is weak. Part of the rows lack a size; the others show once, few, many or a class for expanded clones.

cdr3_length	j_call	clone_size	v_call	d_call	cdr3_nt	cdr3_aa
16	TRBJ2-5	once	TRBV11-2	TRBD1	TGTGCCAGCAGCTTAGGGGACAGGACCTCCCAAGAGACCCAGTACTTC	CASSLGDRTSQETQYF
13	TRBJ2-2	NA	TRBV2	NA	TGTGCCAGCTGGGGCGGGGTCACCGGGGAGCTGTTTTTT	CASWGGVTGELFF
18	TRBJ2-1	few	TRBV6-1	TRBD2	TGTGCCAGCAGTGAAGCGGTTAAAGGACTAGCGGGGGGCAATGAGCAGTTCTTC	CASSEAVKGLAGGNEQFF
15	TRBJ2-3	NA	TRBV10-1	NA	TGCGCCAGCAGTGAAGGGGGGTCTCGCACAGATACGCAGTATTTT	CASSEGGSRTDTQYF
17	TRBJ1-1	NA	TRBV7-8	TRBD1	TGTGCCAGCAGCCCACGGGGGGACAGGTTAGGGAACACTGAAGCTTTCTTT	CASSPRGDRLGNTEAFF
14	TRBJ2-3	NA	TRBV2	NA	TGTGCCAGCGGGGGAATTTCCGGCACAGATACGCAGTATTTT	CASGGISGTDTQYF
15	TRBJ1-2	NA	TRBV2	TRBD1	TGTGCCAGCAATGCTTTAACGACAGGGTCAGGCGGCTACACCTTC	CASNALTTGSGGYTF
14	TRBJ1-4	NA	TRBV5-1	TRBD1	TGCGCCAGCTTCACAGGGGAGGGTAATGAAAAACTGTTTTTT	CASFTGEGNEKLFF
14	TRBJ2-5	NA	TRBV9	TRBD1	TGTGCCAGCAGCCCCCGGGCACAGGGGGAGACCCAGTACTTC	CASSPRAQGETQYF
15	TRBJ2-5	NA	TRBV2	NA	TGTGCCAGCAGCGACGCGACAGGTCGCCAAGAGACCCAGTACTTC	CASSDATGRQETQYF
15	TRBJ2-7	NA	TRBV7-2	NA	TGTGCCAGCAGCTTAGCTGCTAGGAGGGTCGACGAGCAGTACTTC	CASSLAARRVDEQYF
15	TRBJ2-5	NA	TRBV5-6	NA	TGTGCCAGCAGCTCCCTCCGGGGGTTAGGGGAGACCCAGTACTTC	CASSSLRGLGETQYF
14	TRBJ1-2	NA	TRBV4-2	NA	TGTGCCAGCAGCGGTACAGACTCTAACTATGGCTACACCTTC	CASSGTDSNYGYTF
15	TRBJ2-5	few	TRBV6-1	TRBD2	TGTGCCAGCAGTGGACTAGCGGGGGGGCCAGAGACCCAGTACTTC	CASSGLAGGPETQYF
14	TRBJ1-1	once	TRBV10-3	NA	TGTGCCATCAGTGAGTCGACATCGAACACTGAAGCTTTCTTT	CAISESTSNTEAFF
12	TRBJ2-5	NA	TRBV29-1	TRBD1	TGCAGCGTAAGGGACAGTTCCGAGACCCAGTACTTC	CSVRDSSETQYF
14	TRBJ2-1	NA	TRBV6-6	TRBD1	TGTGCCAGCAGTCCGGGACAGGGTATATATGAGCAGTTCTTC	CASSPGQGIYEQFF
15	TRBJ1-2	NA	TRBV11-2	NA	TGTGCCAGCAGCCCACAGGGAGGGAGGGAGTATGGCTACACCTTC	CASSPQGGREYGYTF
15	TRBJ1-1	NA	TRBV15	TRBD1	TGTGCCACCAGCAGGCCCGGGACAGTGAACACTGAAGCTTTCTTT	CATSRPGTVNTEAFF
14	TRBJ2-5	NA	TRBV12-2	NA	TGTGCAAGTCGCTTAGCCAAGGGGGGGGAGACCCAGTACTTC	CASRLAKGGETQYF
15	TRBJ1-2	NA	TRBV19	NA	TGTGCCAGTAGTATAGATCCGCGGGGAAACTATGGCTACACCTTC	CASSIDPRGNYGYTF
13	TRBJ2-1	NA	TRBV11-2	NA	TGTGCCAGCAGCTTAGATTCTCCCAATGAGCAGTTCTTC	CASSLDSPNEQFF
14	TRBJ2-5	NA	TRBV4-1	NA	TGCGCCAGCAGCCAATGGTCAGGGGAAGAGACCCAGTACTTC	CASSQWSGEETQYF
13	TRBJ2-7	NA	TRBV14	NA	TGTGCCAACAGCCAAGATTTAGGGTACGAGCAGTACTTC	CANSQDLGYEQYF
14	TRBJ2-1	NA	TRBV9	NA	TGTGCCAGCAGCCCTTCGGGACTCGTAAATGAGCAGTTCTTC	CASSPSGLVNEQFF
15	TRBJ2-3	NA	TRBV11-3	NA	TGTGCCAGCAGCTTAAGGAGTGGTGGGACAGATACGCAGTATTTT	CASSLRSGGTDTQYF
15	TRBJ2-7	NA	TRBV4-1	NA	TGCGCCAGCAGCCAAGCCGCGTTCTCGTCCTACGAGCAGTACTTC	CASSQAAFSSYEQYF
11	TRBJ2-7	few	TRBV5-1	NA	TGCGCCAGCAGAGACTCCTACGAGCAGTACTTC	CASRDSYEQYF
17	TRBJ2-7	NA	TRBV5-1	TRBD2	TGCGCCAGCAGATTGGGGGCTGGACTAGCGGGAGACTACGAGCAGTACTTC	CASRLGAGLAGDYEQYF
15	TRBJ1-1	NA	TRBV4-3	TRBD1	TGCGCCAGCAGCCAGGACAGGGTCAGTAGCACTGAAGCTTTCTTT	CASSQDRVSSTEAFF
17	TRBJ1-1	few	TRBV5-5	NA	TGTGCCAGCAGCTTGGATTACAGGCCTTTTGAGGACACTGAAGCTTTCTTT	CASSLDYRPFEDTEAFF
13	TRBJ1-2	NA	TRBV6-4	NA	TGTGCCAGCAGTGATGTGGGGGGCGCCGGCTACACCTTC	CASSDVGGAGYTF
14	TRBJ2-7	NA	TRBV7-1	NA	TGTGCCAGCAGCTTGAATTCTATTCCGGGGGAGCAGTACTTC	CASSLNSIPGEQYF
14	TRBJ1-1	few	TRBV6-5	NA	TGTGCCAGCAGTTACCTCTCATCCGGGAATGAAGCTTTCTTT	CASSYLSSGNEAFF
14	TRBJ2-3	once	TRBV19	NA	TGTGCCAGTAGTTCCGGGCCGACCACAGATACGCAGTATTTT	CASSSGPTTDTQYF